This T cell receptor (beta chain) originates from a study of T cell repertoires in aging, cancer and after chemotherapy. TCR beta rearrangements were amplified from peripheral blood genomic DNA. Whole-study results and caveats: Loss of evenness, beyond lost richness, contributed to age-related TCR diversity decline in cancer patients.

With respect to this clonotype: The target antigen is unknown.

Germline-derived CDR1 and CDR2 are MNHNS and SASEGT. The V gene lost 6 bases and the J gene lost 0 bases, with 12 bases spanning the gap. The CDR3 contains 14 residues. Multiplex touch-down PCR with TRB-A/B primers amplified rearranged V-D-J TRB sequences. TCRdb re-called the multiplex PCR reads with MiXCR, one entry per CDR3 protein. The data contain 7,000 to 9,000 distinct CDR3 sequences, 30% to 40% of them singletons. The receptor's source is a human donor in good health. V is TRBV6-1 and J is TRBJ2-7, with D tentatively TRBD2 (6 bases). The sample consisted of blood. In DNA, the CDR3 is TGTGCCAGCAGCGGGAGAGGAAGCTCCTACGAGCAGTACTTC. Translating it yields CASSGRGSSYEQYF.